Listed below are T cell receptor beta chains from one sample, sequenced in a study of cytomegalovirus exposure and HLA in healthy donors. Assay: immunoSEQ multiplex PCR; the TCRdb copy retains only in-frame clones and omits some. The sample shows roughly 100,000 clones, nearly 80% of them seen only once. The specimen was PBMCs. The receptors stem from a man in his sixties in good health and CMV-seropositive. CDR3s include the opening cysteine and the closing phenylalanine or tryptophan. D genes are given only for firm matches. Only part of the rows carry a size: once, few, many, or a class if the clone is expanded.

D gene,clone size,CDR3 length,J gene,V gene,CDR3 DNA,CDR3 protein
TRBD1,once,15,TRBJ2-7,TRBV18,TGTGCCAGCTCACCCCTTACAGGGGGCGGGTACGAGCAGTACTTC,CASSPLTGGGYEQYF
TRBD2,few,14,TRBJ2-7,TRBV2,TGTGCCAGCACCCCGGGGGGGGGCGGGAACGAGCAGTACTTC,CASTPGGGGNEQYF
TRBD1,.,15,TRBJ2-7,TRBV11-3,TGTGCCAGCAGCCAGGGACAGGGGAGGTACTACGAGCAGTACTTC,CASSQGQGRYYEQYF
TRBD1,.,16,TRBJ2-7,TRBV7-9,TGTTCCAGCAGCTTACAAGGGACAGGGGGCTTCTACGAGCAGTACTTC,CSSSLQGTGGFYEQYF
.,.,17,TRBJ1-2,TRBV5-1,TGCGCCAGCAGCCTCTCAGGCTTACGCGTAGCTAACTATGGCTACACCTTC,CASSLSGLRVANYGYTF
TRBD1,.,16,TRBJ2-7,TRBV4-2,TGTGCCAGCAGCTCCCCCGGGACAGGGTCCTCCTACGAGCAGTACTTC,CASSSPGTGSSYEQYF
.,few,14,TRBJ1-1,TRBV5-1,TGCGCCAGCAGCTTGGATCCGGTGAACACTGAAGCTTTCTTT,CASSLDPVNTEAFF
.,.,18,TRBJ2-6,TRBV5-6,TGTGCCAGCAGCTTGAGCGGTTCCCTAAGCTCTGGGGCCAACGTCCTGACTTTC,CASSLSGSLSSGANVLTF
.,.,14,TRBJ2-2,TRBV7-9,TGTGCCAGCAGTGACCCCGAGCGGGCCGGGGAGCTGTTTTTT,CASSDPERAGELFF
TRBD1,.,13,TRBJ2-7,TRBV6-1,TGTGCCAGCAGTGGGGACAGTTCCTACGAGCAGTACTTC,CASSGDSSYEQYF
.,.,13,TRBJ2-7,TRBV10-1,TGCGCCAGCAGCAGGGGTAGTGGGTACGGGCAGTACTTC,CASSRGSGYGQYF
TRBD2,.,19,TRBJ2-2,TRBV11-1,TGTGCCAGCAGCCCGTTGACTAGCGGGGGACCTCGGGGTACCGGGGAGCTGTTTTTT,CASSPLTSGGPRGTGELFF
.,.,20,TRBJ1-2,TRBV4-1,TGCGCCAGCAGCCAAGCCTCAAACAGGAGACCTTCTATGGGAGGCTATGGCTACACCTTC,CASSQASNRRPSMGGYGYTF
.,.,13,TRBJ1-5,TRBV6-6,TGTGCCAGCAGTCACGACTTCAATCAGCCCCAGCATTTT,CASSHDFNQPQHF
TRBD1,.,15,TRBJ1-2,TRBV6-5,TGTGCCAGCAGTTACTCTTCGACAGGGTCCTATGGCTACACCTTC,CASSYSSTGSYGYTF
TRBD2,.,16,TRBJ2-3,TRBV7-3,TGTGCCAGCAGCATCGCTAGCGGTCTGGGCACAGATACGCAGTATTTT,CASSIASGLGTDTQYF
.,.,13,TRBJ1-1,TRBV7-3,TGTGCCAGCAGCCCCAGGGAGAACACTGAAGCTTTCTTT,CASSPRENTEAFF
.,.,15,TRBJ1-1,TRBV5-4,TGTGCCAGCAGCTATACACAGGGTAGGGGCACTGAAGCTTTCTTT,CASSYTQGRGTEAFF
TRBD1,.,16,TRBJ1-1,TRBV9,TGTGCCAGCAGCGTCCCCCGGGACAGGGAGAACACTGAAGCTTTCTTT,CASSVPRDRENTEAFF
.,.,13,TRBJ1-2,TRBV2,TGTGCCAGCAGTGGGGGGCGAGGGTATGGCTACACCTTC,CASSGGRGYGYTF
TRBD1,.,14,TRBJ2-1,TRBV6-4,TGTGCCAGTTCTCCGACAGGGAACTACAATGAGCAGTTCTTC,CASSPTGNYNEQFF
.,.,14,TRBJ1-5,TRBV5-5,TGTGCCAGCAGCTTGGCACATAGCAATCAGCCCCAGCATTTT,CASSLAHSNQPQHF
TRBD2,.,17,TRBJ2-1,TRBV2,TGTGCCAGCAGTGACCACGGGGGGGGGACGGCGGGACCAGAGCAGTTCTTC,CASSDHGGGTAGPEQFF
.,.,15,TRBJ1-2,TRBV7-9,TGTTCCAGCAGCCAACGGGGGGGAGGGAACTATGGCTACACCTTC,CSSSQRGGGNYGYTF
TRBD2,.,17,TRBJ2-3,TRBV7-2,TGTGCCAGCAGCTTAGTTGGGCGGGGGGGACTCGTGAATACGCAGTATTTT,CASSLVGRGGLVNTQYF
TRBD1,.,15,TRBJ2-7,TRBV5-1,TGCGCCAGCAGCTTGGCTTCAGGGGGTTACTACGAGCAGTACTTC,CASSLASGGYYEQYF
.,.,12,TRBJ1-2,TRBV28,TGTGCCAGCGCCCGCGGGGCCTATGGCTACACCTTC,CASARGAYGYTF
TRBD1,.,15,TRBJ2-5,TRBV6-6,TGTGCCAGCAGCCTAGGGGGACAGGTCTGGGAGACCCAGTACTTC,CASSLGGQVWETQYF
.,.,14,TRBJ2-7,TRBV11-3,TGTGCCAGCAGCCTAAGACACGGTTCCTACGAGCAGTACTTC,CASSLRHGSYEQYF
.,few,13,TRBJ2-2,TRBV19,TGTGCCAGTAGCTCCGGGTACACCGGGGAGCTGTTTTTT,CASSSGYTGELFF
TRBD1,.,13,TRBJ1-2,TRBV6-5,TGTGCCAGCATGTCCCAGGGGGGCTATGGCTACACCTTC,CASMSQGGYGYTF
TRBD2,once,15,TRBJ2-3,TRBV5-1,TGCGCCAGCTCCCCCGGGGGGGTAGCCGGAGATACGCAGTATTTT,CASSPGGVAGDTQYF
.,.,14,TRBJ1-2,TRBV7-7,TGTGCCAGCAGCCCAAGCCCGGGCTCGGGAGGCTGCACCTTC,CASSPSPGSGGCTF
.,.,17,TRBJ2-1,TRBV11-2,TGTGCCAGCAGCAACCCCGGAGGGGGGGGTCCCTACAATGAGCAGTTCTTC,CASSNPGGGGPYNEQFF
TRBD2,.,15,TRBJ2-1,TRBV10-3,TGTGCCACTCGGACTAGCGGGGAAACCTACAATGAGCAGTTCTTC,CATRTSGETYNEQFF
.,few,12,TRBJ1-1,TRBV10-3,TGTGCCATCAGTGAGTTTGAGACTGAAGCTTTCTTT,CAISEFETEAFF
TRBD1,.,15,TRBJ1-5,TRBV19,TGTGCCAGTAGTATCGACAGGGGGGGCAATCAGCCCCAGCATTTT,CASSIDRGGNQPQHF
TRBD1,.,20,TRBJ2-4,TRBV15,TGTGCCACCAGCAGAGATTTAGGACAGGGGGCGATTCGGGCCAAAAACATTCAGTACTTC,CATSRDLGQGAIRAKNIQYF
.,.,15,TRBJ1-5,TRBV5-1,TGCGCCAGCAGCCTGGCCGGGTGGAGAGATCAGCCCCAGCATTTT,CASSLAGWRDQPQHF
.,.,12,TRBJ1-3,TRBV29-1,TGCAGCGTTGGCAGGGCTGGAAACACCATATATTTT,CSVGRAGNTIYF
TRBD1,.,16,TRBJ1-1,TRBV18,TGTGCCAGCTCACCACTTTCCGGGACAGTAAACACTGAAGCTTTCTTT,CASSPLSGTVNTEAFF
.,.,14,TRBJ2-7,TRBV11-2,TGTGCCAGCAGCTTAAACTACAATCGCGACGAGCAGTACTTC,CASSLNYNRDEQYF
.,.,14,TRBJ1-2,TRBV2,TGTGCCAGCAAAGGCGGGGGAACTAACTATGGCTACACCTTC,CASKGGGTNYGYTF